The 21 T cell receptor beta chains given below trace back to one sample, sequenced in a study of human T cells and chemical hapten exposure. Via MiXCR, TCRdb re-called the RACE reads, giving one row per CDR3 protein. The top ten hold about 1.4% of the sample, which has under 85,000 distinct CDR3 sequences, around a tenth seen once. Sample time point: patch test 1, 2 weeks after DPC sensitization. Treatment described: therapeutic diphenylcyclopropenone sensitization with weekly scalp DPC. Specimen: whole blood, collected in connection with sensitization to the hapten diphenylcyclopropenone (DPC). The receptors were sampled from a woman aged 50 to 65 with alopecia areata. Some clones in this sample may be carry-over from other donors' samples.

The chain combines TRBV10-2 with TRBJ1-2; unclear D gene. The CDR3 length is 12 residues. Germline V lookup: CDR1 WSHSY, CDR2 SAAADI. Trimming cost V 4 bases and J 0 bases, with 3 bases left between them. This chain's CDR3 is CASSGPNYGYTF. The CDR3, as DNA: TGCGCCAGCAGTGGGCCTAACTATGGCTACACCTTC.

This clonotype was counted only a few times. V and J are TRBV12-3 or TRBV12-4 and TRBJ2-1; 8 bases are shared with TRBD2. This CDR3 contains 14 residues. J gave up 3 bases and V 3 bases, and 1 base lay outside the gene matches. The CDR3 spells CASSFRGGYNEQFF. In DNA, the CDR3 is TGTGCCAGCAGTTTTCGGGGGGGCTACAATGAGCAGTTCTTC.

This clonotype was recorded a few times. The J gene is TRBJ2-4, the V gene TRBV11-2; D is unresolved. The CDR3 sequence is 17 residues long. Germline V gene lookup returns CDR1 SGHAT and CDR2 FQNNGV. Trimming took 5 bases from V and 5 from J, leaving 22 bases between them. The CDR3 DNA reads TGTGCCAGCAGCCCCTCCAAAGGGCCGTACGTAGAAAACATTCAGTACTTC. Amino acid sequence: CASSPSKGPYVENIQYF.

This clonotype came up many times. The chain has TRBV18 and TRBJ2-3; 10 nucleotides match TRBD2. Germline CDR1 is KGHSH and CDR2 is LQKENI. The trim removed 0 bases at V and 4 bases at J, leaving 4 bases unmatched. There are 16 residues in the CDR3. CDR3 residues: CASSPPLAGGPDTQYF. CDR3 in DNA: TGTGCCAGCTCACCACCGTTAGCGGGAGGCCCAGATACGCAGTATTTT.

A few counts support this clonotype. The chain uses TRBV20-1 and TRBJ2-5; a weak D match, TRBD2 (5 bases). V lost 3 bases to trimming and J lost 4 bases, with 15 bases between them. Germline V lookup: CDR1 DFQATT, CDR2 SNEGSKA (reference sequence). The CDR3 runs to 14 residues. CDR3 sequence reads: CSARQTGGRETQYF. CDR3 coding DNA: TGCAGTGCTAGGCAAACCGGAGGACGAGAGACCCAGTACTTC.

This clonotype has ten or more counts. The V gene is TRBV7-2, the J gene TRBJ2-1; D gene uncertain. CDR3 size: 13 residues. Looked up from germline, CDR1 is SGHTA and CDR2 is FQGNSA. Trimming left V 6 bases short and J 15 bases short, with 21 bases between. This CDR3 is CASSQTPSGVRFF. The CDR3 DNA follows: TGTGCCAGCAGTCAAACCCCATCTGGGGTTCGGTTCTTC. Filled out from reference TRBV7-2 and TRBJ2-1, the complete variable domain reads GAGVSQSPSNKVTEKGKDVELRCDPISGHTALYWYRQSLGQGLEFLIYFQGNSAPDKSGLPSDRFSAERTGGSVSTLTIQRTQQEDSAVYLCASSQTPSGVRFFGPGTRLTVL.

Comment on this clonotype: One junction end disagrees with the germline gene, perhaps due to a read error. The J gene is TRBJ1-3, the V gene TRBV11-2; no firm D call. From germline, CDR1 is SGHAT and CDR2 FQNNGV. The CDR3 totals 13 residues. Here the CDR3 DNA reads TGTGCCAGCAGCTCACTCCAGACACGGGCATTGATTTTT. This encodes CASSSLQTRALIF.

This clonotype has a handful of counts. The gene calls are TRBV5-1 and TRBJ1-1; TRBD1 is a possible D gene (5 bases). Looked up from germline, CDR1 is SGHRS and CDR2 is YFSETQ. The CDR3 is 16 amino acids. Between the trimmed V and J ends, which lost 0 bases and 4 bases, there was a span of 16 bases. Here the CDR3 DNA reads TGCGCCAGCAGCTTGGGACTCGGGCCTGGGGGCACTGAAGCTTTCTTT. Residues: CASSLGLGPGGTEAFF.

This clonotype appeared a single time. The CDR3 DNA reads TGTGCCAGCAGCCAAGCTTTCGGCTATGGCTACACCTTC. It is translated as CASSQAFGYGYTF. This chain joins TRBV3-1 and TRBJ1-2; D remains unclear. There are 13 residues in the CDR3. Trimming shortened V by 1 base and J by 4 bases, and 7 bases separated the two germline ends. Looked up from germline, CDR1 is LGHDT and CDR2 is YNNKEL (reference sequence).

The chain has TRBV20-1 and TRBJ2-2; 12 nucleotides match TRBD2. The V gene end was trimmed by 2 bases and the J gene end by 4 bases; junction bases not matched to a gene: 5. The CDR3 extends over 16 amino acids. Per the germline V gene, CDR1 is DFQATT and CDR2 is SNEGSKA (reference sequence). CDR3 bases: TGCAGTGCTAGAACGGGACTAGCGGGTGCCACCGGGGAGCTGTTTTTT. Amino acids: CSARTGLAGATGELFF.

CDR3 loop: CASSPGDRTYEQYF. For the CDR3, the DNA is TGTGCCAGCAGTCCCGGGGACAGGACCTACGAGCAGTACTTC. V is TRBV27 and J is TRBJ2-7, with 8 bases aligning to TRBD1. Trimming cost V 5 bases and J 2 bases; bases outside gene matches: 5. Germline V gene sequence: CDR1 MNHEY, CDR2 SMNVEV (reference sequence). The CDR3 spans 14 residues.

The chain combines TRBV11-3 with TRBJ1-1; D not certain. Germline V lookup: CDR1 SGHNT, CDR2 YENEEA. Trimming removed 5 bases at V and 5 bases at J, with 6 bases between. This CDR3 has 11 residues. CDR3 coding DNA: TGTGCCAGCAGCGTTGGGACTGAAGCTTTCTTT. It specifies CASSVGTEAFF.

This clonotype was counted ten times or more. The V gene is TRBV6-5, the J gene TRBJ1-4; TRBD1 matches at 8 bases. Germline V gene data show CDR1 as MNHEY and CDR2 as SVGAGI. The CDR3 runs to 13 residues. The V and J ends lost 6 bases and 7 bases, in that order; junction bases with no gene match: 4. The CDR3 spells CASRGQGSEKLFF. The CDR3 bases are TGTGCCAGCAGAGGACAGGGTTCTGAAAAACTGTTTTTT.

The rearrangement uses TRBV27 and TRBJ2-5; D gene uncertain. There are 13 residues in the CDR3. Germline V gene sequence: CDR1 MNHEY, CDR2 SMNVEV (reference sequence). V was pared by 4 bases and J by 0 bases, with 6 bases between. The DNA of the CDR3 is TGTGCCAGCAGTTCGGAGTACCAAGAGACCCAGTACTTC. Translating gives CASSSEYQETQYF.

V usage is TRBV12-3 or TRBV12-4 and J usage is TRBJ2-7; D is ambiguous. V was pared by 2 bases and J by 6 bases, with 11 bases between. CDR3 size: 13 residues. The CDR3 DNA sequence: TGTGCCAGCAGTTTAACTGGAACACCCGAGCAGTACTTC. Translating gives CASSLTGTPEQYF.

The table lists this clonotype with a few counts. V gene TRBV12-3 or TRBV12-4 combines with J gene TRBJ1-5; D perhaps matches TRBD1 (6 bases). The CDR3 has 15 residues. With 3 bases removed from V and 4 bases from J, the gap between germline ends came to 13 bases. CDR3 region: CASSFGGLGNQPQHF. The CDR3 DNA is TGTGCCAGCAGTTTCGGGGGGCTGGGAAATCAGCCCCAGCATTTT.

This clonotype was picked up many times. The chain is built from TRBV6-2 or TRBV6-3 and TRBJ1-5; 11 nucleotides line up with TRBD1. Germline V gene data show CDR1 as MNHEY and CDR2 as SVGEGT. The CDR3 is 15 amino acids. V lost 0 bases to trimming and J lost 7 bases; unmatched junction nucleotides: 2. The CDR3 DNA follows: TGTGCCAGCAGTTACTCCGGGACAGGGGGACAGCCCCAGCATTTT. As protein: CASSYSGTGGQPQHF.

The rearrangement joins TRBV24-1 to TRBJ2-3; TRBD2 matches at 16 bases. The germline V gene has CDR1 KGHDR and CDR2 SFDVKD. The V segment lost 0 bases and the J segment 11 bases; nucleotides outside the gene matches: 4. This CDR3 has 16 residues. Here the CDR3 reads CATSDLGTSGRARQYF. CDR3 sequence (DNA): TGTGCCACCAGTGATTTGGGGACTAGCGGGAGGGCCAGGCAGTATTTT.

V usage is TRBV5-1 and J usage is TRBJ2-1; 9 nucleotides agree with TRBD1. V was clipped by 4 bases and J by 4 bases; unmatched bases: 6. The CDR3 covers 15 residues. Per germline, CDR1 SGHRS and CDR2 YFSETQ. The CDR3 protein is CASSKGTGTYNEQFF. CDR3 DNA sequence: TGCGCCAGCAGCAAAGGGACAGGGACTTACAATGAGCAGTTCTTC.

This clonotype was detected ten times or more. The chain joins TRBV7-3 to TRBJ2-7; D remains ambiguous. V was trimmed by 1 base and J by 4 bases, leaving 8 bases between them. This CDR3 is 13 amino acids long. Germline values: CDR1 SGHTA, CDR2 FQGTGA. In nucleotides, the CDR3 is TGTGCCAGCAGCTTAAGCAGTATGTACGAGCAGTACTTC. This encodes CASSLSSMYEQYF.

This clonotype has more than one count but fewer than ten. The gene calls are TRBV7-3 and TRBJ2-3; no firm D call. V was shortened by 5 bases and J by 0 bases, with 9 bases between the two germline ends. Germline V gives CDR1 SGHTA, CDR2 FQGTGA. The length of the CDR3 is 14 residues. The CDR3 DNA sequence: TGTGCCAGCAGCCCTCACCAGAGCACAGATACGCAGTATTTT. Protein: CASSPHQSTDTQYF.